These T cell receptor beta chains were read from a single sample in a study of shared clonotypes between healthy human individuals. The table came from immunoSEQ multiplex PCR; TCRdb's copy has only in-frame clones and leaves some out. Seen here are more than 2 million clones, more than 90% observed once, and the top ten hold less than 0.15%. What was sequenced was naive CD4+ T cells sorted from blood. Receptors were obtained from a man aged 18 to 30 in good health. CDR3s include the opening cysteine and the closing phenylalanine or tryptophan. Fields, in order: CDR3 protein, clone size, V gene, D gene. D genes are given only for firm matches. Rows give clone size only sometimes, using once, few, many, or a class for an expanded clone.

CDR3aa: CASSLAGLASGDTQYF; abundance: -; v_gene: TRBV5-1; d_gene: TRBD2
CDR3aa: CASSPAERLARTNSPLHF; abundance: -; v_gene: TRBV28; d_gene: -
CDR3aa: CSVETGGADGYGYTF; abundance: -; v_gene: TRBV29-1; d_gene: TRBD1
CDR3aa: CASSHRDGEKLFF; abundance: -; v_gene: TRBV5-6; d_gene: -
CDR3aa: CAITDSGDYGYTF; abundance: -; v_gene: TRBV10-3; d_gene: -
CDR3aa: CASSPGVNNSPLHF; abundance: -; v_gene: TRBV5-1; d_gene: -
CDR3aa: CASSPSHRTSGNTIYF; abundance: -; v_gene: TRBV4-1; d_gene: -
CDR3aa: CASSQPGDPGTQYF; abundance: -; v_gene: TRBV4-1; d_gene: -
CDR3aa: CASSPPGGVSTDTQYF; abundance: -; v_gene: TRBV7-9; d_gene: TRBD2
CDR3aa: CAWSYRRTGAGNTIYF; abundance: -; v_gene: TRBV30; d_gene: TRBD1
CDR3aa: CASSPPGKMNTEAFF; abundance: -; v_gene: TRBV18; d_gene: -
CDR3aa: CASSLAGSSNQPQHF; abundance: -; v_gene: TRBV7-9; d_gene: -
CDR3aa: CASSEARGGFGNTIYF; abundance: -; v_gene: TRBV2; d_gene: -
CDR3aa: CASSRTVTGYEQYF; abundance: -; v_gene: TRBV19; d_gene: -
CDR3aa: CSARVRTEAFF; abundance: -; v_gene: TRBV20-1; d_gene: -
CDR3aa: CASSPLSGKGPGEQYF; abundance: -; v_gene: TRBV18; d_gene: -
CDR3aa: CASTRTALGEQYF; abundance: -; v_gene: TRBV18; d_gene: -
CDR3aa: CASSRDIHTGELFF; abundance: -; v_gene: TRBV14; d_gene: -
CDR3aa: CASSLEGRLINSPLHF; abundance: -; v_gene: TRBV5-8; d_gene: -
CDR3aa: CASSTGQGDTGELFF; abundance: -; v_gene: TRBV7-9; d_gene: TRBD1
CDR3aa: CASSLALRGDYEQYF; abundance: -; v_gene: TRBV7-2; d_gene: -
CDR3aa: CASSLGQANYGYTF; abundance: -; v_gene: TRBV10-1; d_gene: TRBD1
CDR3aa: CASSPGGGPNQPQHF; abundance: -; v_gene: TRBV18; d_gene: -
CDR3aa: CASRPGGETQYF; abundance: -; v_gene: TRBV2; d_gene: -
CDR3aa: CASSLFVGYEQYF; abundance: -; v_gene: TRBV7-3; d_gene: -
CDR3aa: CASSVEVGGPGETQYF; abundance: -; v_gene: TRBV9; d_gene: TRBD2
CDR3aa: CASSPRPPGQGKDNEQFF; abundance: -; v_gene: TRBV5-1; d_gene: TRBD1
CDR3aa: CAWGTGGKGPYNEQFF; abundance: -; v_gene: TRBV30; d_gene: -
CDR3aa: CAISELAGGADTQYF; abundance: once; v_gene: TRBV10-3; d_gene: TRBD2
CDR3aa: CASSRWERETQYF; abundance: -; v_gene: TRBV4-1; d_gene: -
CDR3aa: CASSPRTNQETQYF; abundance: -; v_gene: TRBV18; d_gene: -
CDR3aa: CASSPPTAPGANVLTF; abundance: -; v_gene: TRBV18; d_gene: -
CDR3aa: CASSLTMNTEAFF; abundance: -; v_gene: TRBV28; d_gene: -
CDR3aa: CASSLVGKNYGYTF; abundance: -; v_gene: TRBV7-2; d_gene: -
CDR3aa: CASSLGLAGVPQETQYF; abundance: -; v_gene: TRBV5-1; d_gene: TRBD2
CDR3aa: CASSYSGVPEAFF; abundance: -; v_gene: TRBV25-1; d_gene: -
CDR3aa: CASSELSSYNEQFF; abundance: -; v_gene: TRBV9; d_gene: -
CDR3aa: CASRARWQQDF; abundance: -; v_gene: TRBV5-8; d_gene: -
CDR3aa: CASRATGTGNEKLFF; abundance: -; v_gene: TRBV2; d_gene: TRBD1
CDR3aa: CASSSEAAWRNEKLFF; abundance: -; v_gene: TRBV7-6; d_gene: -
CDR3aa: CASSLPGALSRDEQFF; abundance: -; v_gene: TRBV5-1; d_gene: -
CDR3aa: CASTRFPSQYGYTF; abundance: -; v_gene: TRBV7-9; d_gene: -
CDR3aa: CASSIDREGDTQYF; abundance: -; v_gene: TRBV5-1; d_gene: -
CDR3aa: CASSIKTAEVAQPQHF; abundance: -; v_gene: TRBV19; d_gene: -
CDR3aa: CASRKITGIDSPLHF; abundance: -; v_gene: TRBV19; d_gene: -
CDR3aa: CASSLGLAGETQYF; abundance: -; v_gene: TRBV7-9; d_gene: TRBD2
CDR3aa: CATSRGQPSYEQYF; abundance: -; v_gene: TRBV15; d_gene: TRBD1
CDR3aa: CASSYVGKDTEAFF; abundance: -; v_gene: TRBV6-5; d_gene: -
CDR3aa: CASSLGYYEQYF; abundance: -; v_gene: TRBV28; d_gene: -
CDR3aa: CASSLSLSGANVLTF; abundance: -; v_gene: TRBV7-3; d_gene: -
CDR3aa: CSASIGAEAFF; abundance: -; v_gene: TRBV20-1; d_gene: -
CDR3aa: CASRSEGLGHSYEQYF; abundance: -; v_gene: TRBV27; d_gene: -
CDR3aa: CASSPGGGYTF; abundance: -; v_gene: TRBV6-5; d_gene: -
CDR3aa: CASSLDTGTDTQYF; abundance: -; v_gene: TRBV5-1; d_gene: -
CDR3aa: CASSPLGAAGWAEQYF; abundance: -; v_gene: TRBV4-3; d_gene: -
CDR3aa: CASSLARTGEGTGELFF; abundance: -; v_gene: TRBV5-1; d_gene: TRBD1
CDR3aa: CASSLGIGTLGEKLFF; abundance: -; v_gene: TRBV5-6; d_gene: -
CDR3aa: CASSLGQPTDTQYF; abundance: few; v_gene: TRBV5-1; d_gene: -